This TCR beta chain was retrieved from a study of shared T cell receptors in the human thymus. Method: immunoSEQ multiplex PCR; TCRdb's copy keeps in-frame clones and lacks some. The data hold about 660,000 clones, with roughly 86% observed a single time. The CDR3 length is 19 residues. Losses at the gene ends were 0 bases for V and 4 bases for J; bases not matched to a gene: 10. The germline CDR1 and CDR2 sequences are LGHNA and YSLEER. The same data also went into a second study, on human thymus T cells. Per that paper: Donors were healthy Finnish infants having corrective surgery for congenital heart defects. Corrective cardiac surgery supplied the resected thymus tissue. Thymic and blood repertoires appeared to carry a bias in their V and J gene usage. Related research described thymic repertoires that were highly overlapping among unrelated individuals.

The chain recombines TRBV4-3 with TRBJ2-1; 12 bases are shared with TRBD2. The source of this sequence is a boy less than two years old with a congenital heart defect. The sample comprised thymocytes. CDR3 loop: CASSQDLKTSGGLYNEQFF. Here the CDR3 DNA reads TGCGCCAGCAGCCAAGATCTGAAGACTAGCGGGGGACTATACAATGAGCAGTTCTTC.